Shown below are 27 T cell receptor beta chains from a single sample sequenced in a study of shared clonotypes between healthy human individuals. Using immunoSEQ multiplex PCR, the repertoire was profiled, and TCRdb retains in-frame clones only, with some absent. The repertoire holds 400,000 to 600,000 clones, with 90% to 96% as singletons. The sample consisted of naive CD4+ T cells sorted from blood. Subset in this sample: CD45RA+ positively selected. These receptors originate from a woman aged 25 to 39 in good health.

V usage is TRBV6-1 and J usage is TRBJ2-1; D possibly matches TRBD1 or TRBD2 (5 bases each). The CDR3 extends over 14 amino acids. The germline gives CDR1 MNHNS, CDR2 SASEGT. Deletions cut 5 bases from V and 9 bases from J, with 17 bases between. The CDR3: CASSFAGWSGEQFF. The CDR3 nucleotides are TGTGCCAGCAGTTTCGCAGGGTGGAGCGGTGAGCAGTTCTTC.

V gene TRBV19 combines with J gene TRBJ2-3; 14 positions match TRBD2. V was clipped by 11 bases and J by 3 bases; unmatched bases: 10. Germline V gene lookup returns CDR1 LNHDA and CDR2 SQIVND (reference sequence). CDR3 length equals 16 residues. Here the CDR3 DNA reads TGTGCCTCGAGGGGGACTAGCGGGAGATTTACAGATACGCAGTATTTT. Protein product: CASRGTSGRFTDTQYF.

This chain uses TRBV5-6 with TRBJ2-7; 7 nucleotides align to TRBD2. There are 14 residues in the CDR3. Germline V gene data show CDR1 as SGHDT and CDR2 as YYEEEE. After removal of 2 bases from V and 5 bases from J, the junction contained 7 bases not matched to a gene. The CDR3 DNA reads as TGTGCCAGCAGCTTACGGGGGGTTAGGGACGAGCAGTACTTC. Its protein product is CASSLRGVRDEQYF.

The chain is built from TRBV4-1 and TRBJ2-1; weak D call: TRBD1 (7 bases). The CDR3 consists of 16 residues. Germline CDR1 reads MGHRA; CDR2 reads YSYEKL. Trimming took 0 bases from V and 9 from J, leaving 18 bases between them. Written as DNA, the CDR3 is TGCGCCAGCAGCCAAGATTCCAGAGGCCAGGGGGGTGAGCAGTTCTTC. Encoded protein: CASSQDSRGQGGEQFF.

This rearrangement joins TRBV19 to TRBJ2-3; 7 positions match TRBD2. The germline V gene encodes CDR1 LNHDA and CDR2 SQIVND (reference sequence). The CDR3 is 14 residues long. After removal of 7 bases from V and 4 bases from J, the junction contained 8 bases not matched to a gene. The CDR3 loop is CASKEGGPADTQYF. The CDR3 nucleotides read TGTGCCAGTAAAGAGGGAGGGCCGGCAGATACGCAGTATTTT.

This chain uses TRBV2 with TRBJ1-1; no firm D call. The CDR3 is 13 amino acids. Germline V lookup: CDR1 SNHLY, CDR2 FYNNEI. Between the trimmed V and J ends, which lost 5 bases and 1 base, there was a span of 8 bases. In DNA form, the CDR3 reads TGTGCCAGCAGTCCGGAGGCGAACACTGAAGCTTTCTTT. Its protein is CASSPEANTEAFF.

The rearrangement uses TRBV6-5 and TRBJ2-1; 14 nucleotides match TRBD2. Germline-derived CDR1 and CDR2 are MNHEY and SVGAGI. This CDR3 contains 14 residues. V gave up 5 bases and J gave up 9 bases; unmatched junction bases: 3. The CDR3 reads CASSGTSGRIEQFF. CDR3 DNA sequence: TGTGCCAGCAGTGGGACTAGCGGGAGAATTGAGCAGTTCTTC.

CDR3 residues: CASNQGIQETQYF. As DNA, the CDR3 is TGTGCCAGCAACCAGGGTATCCAAGAGACCCAGTACTTC. The chain combines TRBV6-5 with TRBJ2-5; D possibly corresponds to TRBD1 (5 bases). CDR3 size: 13 residues. V lost 7 bases to trimming and J lost 1 base, with 10 bases between them. Germline-derived CDR1 and CDR2 are MNHEY and SVGAGI.

The chain carries TRBV19 and TRBJ2-7; a possible D gene is TRBD2 (6 bases). The V gene lost 10 bases and the J gene lost 1 base, with 14 bases spanning the gap. From germline, CDR1 is LNHDA and CDR2 SQIVND (reference sequence). The CDR3 extends over 13 amino acids. This CDR3 is CATRRGSSYEQYF. CDR3 nucleotides: TGTGCCACCCGACGGGGGTCTTCCTACGAGCAGTACTTC.

The chain uses TRBV4-2 and TRBJ1-3, with 9 bases identical to TRBD1. Per germline, CDR1 LGHNA and CDR2 YNFKEQ. Trimming cost V 4 bases and J 4 bases; bases outside gene matches: 2. The CDR3 has 14 residues. The CDR3 bases are TGTGCCAGCAGCCGGGACAGGGTGGGAAACACCATATATTTT. Its protein is CASSRDRVGNTIYF.

CDR3 nucleotides: TGTGCCAGCAGTGAGACTAGCGGACACACCGGGGAGCTGTTTTTT. It codes for CASSETSGHTGELFF. This chain joins TRBV6-6 and TRBJ2-2, with TRBD2 matching 9 bases. This CDR3 contains 15 residues. CDR1 and CDR2 from the germline V gene are MNHNY and SVGAGI (reference sequence). With V trimmed by 5 bases and J by 3 bases, 4 bases remained unmatched.

The genes are TRBV5-1 and TRBJ2-1; D is possibly TRBD1 (6 bases). The CDR3 loop spans 15 amino acids. Germline values: CDR1 SGHRS, CDR2 YFSETQ. Trimming left V 0 bases short and J 7 bases short, with 14 bases between. CDR3 sequence (DNA): TGCGCCAGCAGCTTGGATAGCCAGGGGTGGAATGAGCAGTTCTTC. Translated, it gives CASSLDSQGWNEQFF.

This chain uses TRBV28 with TRBJ2-6; D unclear. The CDR3 has 18 amino acids. With 6 bases removed from V and 2 bases from J, the gap between germline ends came to 20 bases. The germline V gene encodes CDR1 MDHEN and CDR2 SYDVKM. CDR3: CASSSMETGRPGANVLTF. The CDR3 bases are TGTGCCAGCAGCTCAATGGAAACGGGCCGCCCTGGGGCCAACGTCCTGACTTTC.

J is TRBJ2-2 and V is TRBV4-1; D might be TRBD2 (6 bases). Looked up from germline, CDR1 is MGHRA and CDR2 is YSYEKL. V lost 0 bases, J lost 2 bases, and 13 bases lay in between. The CDR3 consists of 17 residues. The DNA for the CDR3 is TGCGCCAGCAGCCAAGACATAACTAGCTTAAACACCGGGGAGCTGTTTTTT. Translation gives CASSQDITSLNTGELFF.

The rearrangement links TRBV9 to TRBJ2-6, with a tentative D call TRBD2 (6 bases). CDR3 length: 17 residues. CDR1 is SGDLS and CDR2 is YYNGEE in the germline V gene. V was shortened by 0 bases and J by 2 bases, with 12 bases between the two germline ends. CDR3 nucleotides: TGTGCCAGCAGCGTAGGGTTTGGGGGGACTGGGGCCAACGTCCTGACTTTC. Translating gives CASSVGFGGTGANVLTF. Full variable domain (remainder filled in from reference TRBV9 and TRBJ2-6): DSGVTQTPKHLITATGQRVTLRCSPRSGDLSVYWYQQSLDQGLQFLIQYYNGEERAKGNILERFSAQQFPDLHSELNLSSLELGDSALYFCASSVGFGGTGANVLTFGAGSRLTVL.

This clone was seen only once. The J gene is TRBJ2-7, the V gene TRBV28; D is uncertain. V shed 3 bases and J shed 5 bases, with 8 bases lying between them. The CDR3 has 12 amino acids. Germline values: CDR1 MDHEN, CDR2 SYDVKM. The CDR3 DNA sequence: TGTGCCAGCAGTTTTGCTCCTAACGAGCAGTACTTC. It codes for CASSFAPNEQYF.

The V call is TRBV19, the J call TRBJ1-5, with 9 bases fitting TRBD1. The J segment lost 4 bases and the V segment lost 3 bases, leaving 7 bases of the junction unmatched. The CDR3 length is 16 residues. Germline lookup yields CDR1 LNHDA and CDR2 SQIVND (reference sequence). The chain's CDR3 is CASSIFPTGGNQPQHF. CDR3 in DNA: TGTGCCAGTAGTATCTTTCCGACAGGGGGGAATCAGCCCCAGCATTTT.

V and J are TRBV7-9 and TRBJ2-5; the match to TRBD1 covers 7 bases. The J call could be wrong; TRBJ2-7 is a better fit for the DNA end. Germline CDR1 reads SEHNR; CDR2 reads FQNEAQ (reference sequence). The CDR3 has 12 amino acids. CDR3 nucleotide sequence: TGTGCCAGCGATGGGCAGGGGGACGAGCAGTACTTC. Residues: CASDGQGDEQYF.

Regarding this clone: Other DNA sequences within the sample encode an identical CDR3. The chain joins TRBV19 to TRBJ2-5; TRBD1 matches 7 bases. The germline V gene encodes CDR1 LNHDA and CDR2 SQIVND (reference sequence). V lost 6 bases to trimming and J lost 3 bases; unmatched junction nucleotides: 4. The CDR3 is 13 residues long. CDR3 sequence: CASSRDREETQYF. As DNA, the CDR3 is TGTGCCAGTAGCAGGGACAGAGAAGAGACCCAGTACTTC.

The chain links TRBV15 to TRBJ2-7; 8 nucleotides align to TRBD2. Germline V gene sequence: CDR1 LNHNV, CDR2 YYDKDF (reference sequence). V lost 4 bases and J lost 3; bases outside the gene matches: 8. The CDR3 length is 15 residues. The CDR3 region has the DNA TGTGCCACCAGCACCTATAGCGGGATCAACTACGAGCAGTACTTC. Residues: CATSTYSGINYEQYF. Based on the CDR3 plus reference TRBV15 and TRBJ2-7, the full variable domain is DAMVIQNPRYQVTQFGKPVTLSCSQTLNHNVMYWYQQKSSQAPKLLFHYYDKDFNNEADTPDNFQSRRPNTSFCFLDIRSPGLGDTAMYLCATSTYSGINYEQYFGPGTRLTVT.

V usage is TRBV19 and J usage is TRBJ2-7, with 14 bases fitting TRBD2. The V gene end was trimmed by 5 bases and the J gene end by 5 bases; junction bases not matched to a gene: 5. Germline-derived CDR1 and CDR2 are LNHDA and SQIVND (reference sequence). There are 15 residues in the CDR3. CDR3 protein: CASSPRLAGGDEQYF. CDR3 DNA sequence: TGTGCCAGTAGTCCTCGACTAGCGGGAGGGGACGAGCAGTACTTC.

V is TRBV5-1 and J is TRBJ2-7; D is perhaps TRBD1 (5 bases). Germline CDR1 and CDR2: SGHRS and YFSETQ. Trimming left V 1 base short and J 0 bases short, with 14 bases between. This CDR3 comprises 16 residues. CDR3 DNA: TGCGCCAGCAGCTTGAACTGGGGCCCGAGCTCCTACGAGCAGTACTTC. This codes for CASSLNWGPSSYEQYF.

The genes are TRBV28 and TRBJ2-5; perhaps D is TRBD1 or TRBD2 (5 bases each). Between the trimmed V and J ends, which lost 2 bases and 2 bases, there was a span of 15 bases. Germline CDR1 and CDR2: MDHEN and SYDVKM. This CDR3 is built from 16 residues. CDR3 nucleotides: TGTGCCAGCAGTTTAGGGGCCCCGGGAATACAAGAGACCCAGTACTTC. Translation: CASSLGAPGIQETQYF.

This chain links TRBV6-6 with TRBJ1-3; D is uncertain. Germline CDR1 reads MNHNY; CDR2 reads SVGAGI (reference sequence). Between the trimmed V and J ends, which lost 5 bases and 0 bases, there was a span of 11 bases. This CDR3 is 15 amino acids long. Written as DNA, the CDR3 is TGTGCCAGCAGTAAAGCGCTGACCTCTGGAAACACCATATATTTT. Encoded protein: CASSKALTSGNTIYF.

The genes are TRBV14 and TRBJ2-3; the D gene is possibly TRBD2 (5 bases). Germline-derived CDR1 and CDR2 are SGHDN and FVKESK. This CDR3 is built from 16 residues. Trimming left V 4 bases short and J 5 bases short, with 19 bases between. The DNA for the CDR3 is TGTGCCAGCAGCCTTCAATCGCAACTAGGAGGAGATACGCAGTATTTT. Protein: CASSLQSQLGGDTQYF.

The chain links TRBV18 to TRBJ1-6; no reliable D call. Germline V gene lookup returns CDR1 KGHSH and CDR2 LQKENI. CDR3 length equals 13 residues. Trimming removed 3 bases from V and 10 bases from J, with 10 bases in between. The CDR3: CASSPLVRSPLHF. CDR3 DNA sequence: TGTGCCAGCTCACCCCTTGTGCGGTCACCCCTCCACTTT.

For the CDR3, the DNA is TGTGCCAGCAGCTTAGGTGGGACAGGGGAAGATACGCAGTATTTT. Its protein product is CASSLGGTGEDTQYF. The chain employs TRBV7-9 and TRBJ2-3; TRBD1 aligns across 10 bases. Germline CDR1 SEHNR, CDR2 FQNEAQ (reference sequence). This CDR3 region has 15 residues. The junction had 3 bases not matched to a gene; V was cut back by 1 base and J by 5 bases.